This TCR beta chain was profiled in a study of OX40 agonist ivuxolimab in advanced cancers. Study context: Three patients responded partially, comprising one with hepatocellular carcinoma and two with cutaneous melanoma. Study observations and caveats: Average numbers of expanded clones were greater in CD8+ T cells than in CD4+.

This CDR3 is built from 14 residues. In germline, CDR1 is SGHRS, CDR2 YFSETQ. The V and J ends lost 0 bases and 10 bases respectively, with 14 bases between them. With regard to this clone: Its target is unknown.

TCRdb keeps only in-frame clones here, not all; method: immunoSEQ multiplex PCR. The table records approximately 70,000 clones, around 94% of them present only once. This rearrangement joins TRBV5-1 to TRBJ2-1; D unclear. The sample here was CD4+ or CD8+ T cells sorted from blood, taken in a trial of the OX40 agonist ivuxolimab. The receptor's source is an adult with an advanced solid tumor such as melanoma, head and neck, liver or kidney cancer. The CDR3 DNA is TGCGCCAGCAGCTTGGGTACAATTCCGCAGGAGCAGTTCTTC. Amino acids: CASSLGTIPQEQFF. The whole variable domain, remainder taken from reference TRBV5-1 and TRBJ2-1, is KAGVTQTPRYLIKTRGQQVTLSCSPISGHRSVSWYQQTPGQGLQFLFEYFSETQRNKGNFPGRFSGRQFSNSRSEMNVSTLELGDSALYLCASSLGTIPQEQFFGPGTRLTVL.